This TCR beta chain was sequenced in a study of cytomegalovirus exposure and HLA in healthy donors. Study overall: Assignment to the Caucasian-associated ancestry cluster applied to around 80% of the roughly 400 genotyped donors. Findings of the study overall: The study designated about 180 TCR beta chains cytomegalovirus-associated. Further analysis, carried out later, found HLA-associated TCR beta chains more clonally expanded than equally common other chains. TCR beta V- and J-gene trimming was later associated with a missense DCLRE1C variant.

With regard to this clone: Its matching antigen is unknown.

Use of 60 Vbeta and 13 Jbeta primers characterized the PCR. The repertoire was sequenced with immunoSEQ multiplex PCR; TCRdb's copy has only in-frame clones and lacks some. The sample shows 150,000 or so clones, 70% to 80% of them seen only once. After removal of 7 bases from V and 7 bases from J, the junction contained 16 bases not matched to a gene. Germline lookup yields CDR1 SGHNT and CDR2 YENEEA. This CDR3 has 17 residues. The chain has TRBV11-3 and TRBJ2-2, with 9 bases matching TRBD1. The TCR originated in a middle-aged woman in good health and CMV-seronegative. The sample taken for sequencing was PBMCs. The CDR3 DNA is TGTGCCAGCACCTCCTCGAGGGGACAGGGAAAGGACGGGGAGCTGTTTTTT. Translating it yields CASTSSRGQGKDGELFF.